These 20 T cell receptor beta chains were sequenced from one sample in a study of PD-1 blockade in classical Hodgkin lymphoma. Method: immunoSEQ multiplex PCR; TCRdb's copy keeps in-frame clones and lacks some. The sample consists of about 26,000 clones, more than 75% of them appearing once. Autologous stem cell transplantation was followed by relapse in every patient, and brentuximab vedotin exposure varied. This specimen consisted of peripheral blood mononuclear cells (PBMCs), obtained at baseline. These TCRs come from a human donor with classical Hodgkin lymphoma.

J is TRBJ2-3 and V is TRBV7-2; TRBD2 aligns across 9 bases. The CDR3 is 17 residues long. Germline V gene sequence: CDR1 SGHTA, CDR2 FQGNSA. J was trimmed by 2 bases and V by 4 bases; bases with no gene match: 10. As DNA, the CDR3 is TGTGCCAGCAGCTCCTACCCGGCGGGGGGGCCCACAGATACGCAGTATTTT. Its protein is CASSSYPAGGPTDTQYF.

The chain couples TRBV19 to TRBJ2-2; D is perhaps TRBD1 (5 bases). The germline gives CDR1 LNHDA, CDR2 SQIVND (reference sequence). The CDR3 extends over 13 amino acids. V lost 4 bases and J lost 6, with 9 bases in between. The CDR3 reads CASSSQGAGELFF. The CDR3 region has the DNA TGTGCCAGTAGTAGCCAGGGTGCCGGGGAGCTGTTTTTT.

This chain links TRBV5-1 with TRBJ1-1, with TRBD1 matching 7 bases. CDR3 length: 15 amino acids. The J segment lost 5 bases and the V segment lost 4 bases, leaving 11 bases of the junction unmatched. The germline V gene encodes CDR1 SGHRS and CDR2 YFSETQ. CDR3 residues: CASSIRTGYETEAFF. DNA for the CDR3: TGCGCCAGCAGCATTAGGACAGGTTATGAAACTGAAGCTTTCTTT.

CDR3 protein: CASSPLTGGSYNEQFF. The CDR3, as DNA: TGTGCCAGCAGTCCCCTTACGGGGGGCTCCTACAATGAGCAGTTCTTC. This rearrangement joins TRBV28 to TRBJ2-1; 7 bases line up with TRBD2. V shed 5 bases, J shed 0 bases, and the junction held 7 bases outside the gene matches. This CDR3 has 16 residues. Germline lookup yields CDR1 MDHEN and CDR2 SYDVKM.

This sequence joins TRBV5-1 and TRBJ2-2; D is undetermined. CDR3 length equals 14 residues. CDR1 and CDR2 from the germline V gene are SGHRS and YFSETQ. V was clipped by 0 bases and J by 3 bases, with 6 bases between them. CDR3 residues: CASSLEPHTGELFF. CDR3 in DNA: TGCGCCAGCAGCTTGGAACCACACACCGGGGAGCTGTTTTTT. The complete variable domain, with remaining parts taken from reference TRBV5-1 and TRBJ2-2, reads KAGVTQTPRYLIKTRGQQVTLSCSPISGHRSVSWYQQTPGQGLQFLFEYFSETQRNKGNFPGRFSGRQFSNSRSEMNVSTLELGDSALYLCASSLEPHTGELFFGEGSRLTVL.

This clone was seen just once. This chain connects TRBV11-2 to TRBJ2-7; D might be TRBD1 (5 bases). V was clipped by 4 bases and J by 3 bases, with 16 bases between them. The CDR3 extends over 15 amino acids. Germline CDR1 and CDR2: SGHAT and FQNNGV. The CDR3 DNA reads TGTGCCAGCAGCTCTACCAGTACAGGTTACTACGAGCAGTACTTC. Its protein is CASSSTSTGYYEQYF.

The CDR3 region is CASSLGGGNGETQYF. CDR3 coding DNA: TGTGCCAGCAGCTTAGGAGGGGGTAATGGGGAGACCCAGTACTTC. This chain joins TRBV7-9 and TRBJ2-5; D is possibly TRBD1 (6 bases). V was clipped by 1 base and J by 5 bases, with 14 bases between them. The CDR3 covers 15 residues. In germline, CDR1 is SEHNR, CDR2 FQNEAQ (reference sequence).

The J gene is TRBJ2-5, the V gene TRBV19, with a possible D match to TRBD1 (5 bases). The CDR3 contains 16 residues. The V gene lost 3 bases and the J gene lost 1 base, with 15 bases spanning the gap. Per the germline V gene, CDR1 is LNHDA and CDR2 is SQIVND (reference sequence). DNA for the CDR3: TGTGCCAGTAGTATGAAAGCCAGGGTCCTCCAAGAGACCCAGTACTTC. The encoded protein is CASSMKARVLQETQYF. The whole variable domain, remainder taken from reference TRBV19 and TRBJ2-5, is DGGITQSPKYLFRKEGQNVTLSCEQNLNHDAMYWYRQDPGQGLRLIYYSQIVNDFQKGDIAEGYSVSREKKESFPLTVTSAQKNPTAFYLCASSMKARVLQETQYFGPGTRLLVL.

The chain links TRBV19 to TRBJ1-2; D may be TRBD1 (5 bases). The V gene lost 3 bases and the J gene lost 8 bases, with 13 bases spanning the gap. Looked up from germline, CDR1 is LNHDA and CDR2 is SQIVND (reference sequence). The CDR3 length is 13 residues. CDR3 residues: CASSIWGSSGYTF. In DNA form, the CDR3 reads TGTGCCAGTAGTATCTGGGGCAGTTCGGGCTACACCTTC. Using reference TRBV19 and TRBJ1-2 for the parts outside the CDR3, the full variable domain is DGGITQSPKYLFRKEGQNVTLSCEQNLNHDAMYWYRQDPGQGLRLIYYSQIVNDFQKGDIAEGYSVSREKKESFPLTVTSAQKNPTAFYLCASSIWGSSGYTFGSGTRLTVV.

CDR3 loop: CASRGQGLTGELFF. CDR3 coding DNA: TGTGCCAGCAGGGGGCAGGGACTAACCGGGGAGCTGTTTTTT. The chain uses TRBV7-9 and TRBJ2-2; 7 bases match TRBD2. J was trimmed by 5 bases and V by 6 bases; bases with no gene match: 6. This CDR3 contains 14 residues. CDR1 is SEHNR and CDR2 is FQNEAQ in the germline V gene (reference sequence).

The rearrangement uses TRBV15 and TRBJ2-5, with D uncertain. This CDR3 has 12 residues. Between the trimmed V and J ends, which lost 0 bases and 2 bases, there was a span of 1 base. Germline V gives CDR1 LNHNV, CDR2 YYDKDF (reference sequence). Written as DNA, the CDR3 is TGTGCCACCAGCAGAGATCAAGAGACCCAGTACTTC. This sequence encodes CATSRDQETQYF.

V and J are TRBV4-1 and TRBJ2-7, with TRBD1 matching 7 bases. Losses at the gene ends were 1 base for V and 3 bases for J; bases not matched to a gene: 6. The CDR3 contains 15 residues. Per germline, CDR1 MGHRA and CDR2 YSYEKL. CDR3 DNA sequence: TGCGCCAGCAGCCAAGCTGGGACAGTAAACTACGAGCAGTACTTC. This gives the protein CASSQAGTVNYEQYF.

The J gene is TRBJ2-3, the V gene TRBV2, with 10 bases fitting TRBD2. The germline CDR1 and CDR2 sequences are SNHLY and FYNNEI. V was clipped by 8 bases and J by 4 bases; unmatched bases: 18. This CDR3 comprises 18 residues. CDR3 sequence reads: CASPLGQSGGAYPDTQYF. In nucleotides, the CDR3 is TGTGCCAGCCCCCTCGGACAGAGCGGGGGGGCCTATCCAGATACGCAGTATTTT.

The genes are TRBV28 and TRBJ2-7; TRBD1 agrees at 9 bases. Germline CDR1 MDHEN, CDR2 SYDVKM. This CDR3 has 14 residues. The V segment lost 3 bases and the J segment 2 bases; nucleotides outside the gene matches: 2. Here the CDR3 DNA reads TGTGCCAGCAGTTTGACAGGGGGAACCTACGAGCAGTACTTC. It specifies CASSLTGGTYEQYF.

This chain links TRBV7-9 with TRBJ2-7; D gene ambiguous. Trimming shortened V by 3 bases and J by 6 bases, and 12 bases separated the two germline ends. The CDR3 length is 13 residues. Germline V gene sequence: CDR1 SEHNR, CDR2 FQNEAQ (reference sequence). The CDR3 reads CASSLVPLGEQYF. CDR3 coding DNA: TGTGCCAGCAGCTTGGTCCCCTTGGGCGAGCAGTACTTC.

The V call is TRBV5-1, the J call TRBJ1-2, with D tentatively TRBD1 (5 bases). The V end lost 4 bases, the J end lost 4 bases, and 8 bases lay between the germline ends. The CDR3 covers 12 residues. CDR1 and CDR2 (germline): SGHRS, YFSETQ. As DNA, the CDR3 is TGCGCCAGCAGCGTGCAGGGCTATGGCTACACCTTC. Translation: CASSVQGYGYTF.

J is TRBJ2-1 and V is TRBV27; D is perhaps TRBD1 or TRBD2 (6 bases each). Germline CDR1 MNHEY, CDR2 SMNVEV (reference sequence). The CDR3 contains 17 residues. V shed 4 bases and J shed 0 bases, with 16 bases lying between them. The DNA for the CDR3 is TGTGCCAGCAGTTCCACCGGGGGCCCCAGCTCCTACAATGAGCAGTTCTTC. It codes for CASSSTGGPSSYNEQFF.

This clone was observed a handful of times. This rearrangement joins TRBV5-1 to TRBJ1-6, with TRBD1 identical over 9 bases. With 6 bases clipped from V and 7 bases from J, the junction kept 5 bases outside the gene matches. The germline V gene has CDR1 SGHRS and CDR2 YFSETQ. This CDR3 contains 14 residues. CDR3 sequence: CASNRGQENSPLHF. The CDR3 nucleotides are TGCGCCAGCAACAGGGGGCAGGAGAATTCACCCCTCCACTTT.

J is TRBJ2-3 and V is TRBV5-1; a weak D match, TRBD2 (7 bases). The CDR3 runs 15 residues. Germline V gives CDR1 SGHRS, CDR2 YFSETQ. V was cut by 0 bases and J by 2 bases, with 10 bases left in between. CDR3 amino acids: CASSLGGGYTDTQYF. The CDR3 DNA reads TGCGCCAGCAGCTTGGGCGGGGGCTACACAGATACGCAGTATTTT.

This chain joins TRBV4-2 and TRBJ2-3, with D possibly TRBD2 on 6 matching bases. Trimming took off 0 bases at V and 9 bases at J, with 16 bases between the two ends. The CDR3 spans 15 residues. Germline CDR1 and CDR2: LGHNA and YNFKEQ. The CDR3 DNA reads TGTGCCAGCAGCCAAGACGTTCTAAGCGCGGGAACGCAGTATTTT. Protein: CASSQDVLSAGTQYF.